The present T cell receptor (beta chain) was sequenced within a study of glioma-infiltrating T cells. General observations from the study: CDR3 overlap between tissue and blood was very small.

Using RNA template, CDR3s of TCR alpha and beta were amplified with iRepertoire arm-PCR. One-step reverse transcription and amplification started from approximately 100-400 ng of tissue mRNA or PBMC total RNA. TCRdb reanalysed the multiplex PCR reads using MiXCR and keeps one entry per CDR3 protein. The sample lists around 100,000 distinct CDR3 sequences; 29% were seen once. At least ten counts were recorded for this clonotype. What it binds is unknown. Deletions cut 2 bases from V and 5 bases from J, with 6 bases between. CDR1 SGHTA and CDR2 FQGNSA come from the germline V gene. CDR3 length: 12 residues.

The sequence came from a human donor with low-grade glioma or glioblastoma, undergoing nonglioma brain surgery, or in good health (not recorded which). The J gene is TRBJ2-5, the V gene TRBV7-2; no definite D call. The sample comprised glioma tissue, nonneoplastic brain tissue, or PBMCs (not recorded which). DNA of the CDR3: TGTGCCAGCAGCTTAAGCAGGGAGACCCAGTACTTC. It is translated as CASSLSRETQYF. The variable domain in full, with the rest retrieved from reference TRBV7-2 and TRBJ2-5, is GAGVSQSPSNKVTEKGKDVELRCDPISGHTALYWYRQSLGQGLEFLIYFQGNSAPDKSGLPSDRFSAERTGGSVSTLTIQRTQQEDSAVYLCASSLSRETQYFGPGTRLLVL.